What follows are 28 T cell receptor beta chains derived from one specimen sequenced in a study of healthy donors' naive CD4 and CD8 T cells. A linear amplification protocol produced the TCR libraries from roughly 480 ng of total RNA. TCRdb redid the calling of the reads with MiXCR, one entry per CDR3 protein. The sample lists 150,000 to 200,000 distinct CDR3 sequences, over 60% occurring once. Sequencing used naive CD4+ and CD8+ T cells sorted from blood, pooled from several donors. The receptors derive from a pool of human donors in good health; the sample pools cells from several healthy donors.

This clonotype occurred once. This chain connects TRBV12-3 or TRBV12-4 to TRBJ2-1, with 9 positions matching TRBD1. V shed 7 bases, J shed 4 bases, and the junction held 14 bases outside the gene matches. The CDR3 runs to 17 residues. The CDR3: CASTDQAGTGNYNEQFF. DNA for the CDR3: TGTGCCAGCACCGACCAGGCTGGGACAGGGAATTACAATGAGCAGTTCTTC.

The gene calls are TRBV4-3 and TRBJ1-2, with no clear D. The V gene's germline CDR1 is LGHNA and CDR2 YSLEER. The CDR3 spans 15 residues. Trimming took off 1 base at V and 3 bases at J, with 12 bases between the two ends. The CDR3 protein is CASSQGSKWDYGYTF. In nucleotides, the CDR3 is TGCGCCAGCAGCCAAGGATCGAAATGGGACTATGGCTACACCTTC.

The rearrangement uses TRBV6-5 and TRBJ2-7, with 8 bases that match TRBD1. This CDR3 comprises 15 residues. J gave up 5 bases and V 4 bases, and 10 bases lay outside the gene matches. Germline assignment: CDR1 MNHEY and CDR2 SVGAGI. CDR3 protein: CASSSINRGSHEQYF. The CDR3 bases are TGTGCCAGCAGTTCAATAAACAGGGGGAGCCACGAGCAGTACTTC.

This clonotype was recorded a few times. This chain uses TRBV5-5 with TRBJ2-1; no clear D. Germline assignment: CDR1 SGHKS and CDR2 YYEKEE (reference sequence). Deletions cut 1 base from V and 5 bases from J, with 4 bases between. This CDR3 region has 12 residues. The CDR3 nucleotides are TGTGCCAGCAGCTTGTATAACAATGAGCAGTTCTTC. The encoded protein is CASSLYNNEQFF.

The chain joins TRBV4-1 to TRBJ2-1; 15 nucleotides agree with TRBD2. The V segment lost 1 base and the J segment 9 bases; nucleotides outside the gene matches: 1. Germline V gene sequence: CDR1 MGHRA, CDR2 YSYEKL. The CDR3 is 15 residues long. CDR3 region: CASSQAGLAGGEQFF. DNA of the CDR3: TGCGCCAGCAGCCAAGCGGGACTAGCGGGAGGTGAGCAGTTCTTC.

This clonotype occurred a few times. CDR3 coding DNA: TGTGCCAGCAGTTACCGGAATGAGCAGTTCTTC. Translated, it gives CASSYRNEQFF. V usage is TRBV6-7 and J usage is TRBJ2-1; unclear D gene. TRBV6-7 is sorted into the ORF group, with uncertain function. Trimming took off 2 bases at V and 7 bases at J, with 3 bases between the two ends. The CDR3 extends over 11 amino acids.

The chain joins TRBV7-8 to TRBJ2-1, with D tentatively TRBD1 (5 bases). Germline V gene sequence: CDR1 SGHVS, CDR2 FQNEAQ. The V end was cut by 5 bases, the J end by 0 bases, with 20 bases between. This CDR3 spans 18 amino acids. CDR3 nucleotides: TGTGCCAGCAGCCCGAAAGGAGCACAGGTTTCCTCCTACAATGAGCAGTTCTTC. Its protein is CASSPKGAQVSSYNEQFF.

In DNA form, the CDR3 reads TGTGCCTGGAGTCGGGGGAGCTCCTACGAGCAGTACTTC. Protein product: CAWSRGSSYEQYF. V usage is TRBV30 and J usage is TRBJ2-7, with a tentative D call TRBD2 (6 bases). The CDR3 runs 13 residues. Germline assignment: CDR1 GTSNPN and CDR2 SVGIG (reference sequence). Trimming removed 2 bases from V and 0 bases from J, with 8 bases in between.

V usage is TRBV24-1 and J usage is TRBJ2-3; 7 bases match TRBD1. After removal of 3 bases from V and 2 bases from J, the junction contained 13 bases not matched to a gene. The germline CDR1 and CDR2 sequences are KGHDR and SFDVKD. The length of the CDR3 is 18 residues. Here the CDR3 DNA reads TGTGCCACCAGTGATGGTACAGGGGCACCTCTGGTCACAGATACGCAGTATTTT. This codes for CATSDGTGAPLVTDTQYF.

This chain links TRBV10-3 with TRBJ2-2; tentative D call: TRBD2 (5 bases). CDR1 is ENHRY, CDR2 SYGVKD, per germline. This CDR3 has 14 amino acids. The ends were cut back, 9 bases at V and 6 bases at J, with 17 bases in the middle. The CDR3 loop is CAMLGHAEAGELFF. CDR3 nucleotide sequence: TGTGCCATGCTAGGGCACGCGGAGGCCGGGGAGCTGTTTTTT.

The V call is TRBV30, the J call TRBJ1-1; D not certain. V lost 4 bases to trimming and J lost 1 base, with 4 bases between them. CDR3 length equals 11 residues. Germline V CDR1 and CDR2: GTSNPN, SVGIG (reference sequence). The CDR3 bases are TGTGCCTGGAACGAGAACACTGAAGCTTTCTTT. This translates into CAWNENTEAFF. The whole variable domain, remainder taken from reference TRBV30 and TRBJ1-1, is SQTIHQWPATLVQPVGSPLSLECTVEGTSNPNLYWYRQAAGRGLQLLFYSVGIGQISSEVPQNLSASRPQDRQFILSSKKLLLSDSGFYLCAWNENTEAFFGQGTRLTVV.

The J gene is TRBJ2-3, the V gene TRBV19; 13 bases fit TRBD2. Germline CDR1 reads LNHDA; CDR2 reads SQIVND (reference sequence). The V gene end was trimmed by 3 bases and the J gene end by 3 bases; junction bases not matched to a gene: 6. The CDR3 is 17 residues long. The CDR3 loop is CASSIPPTSGRTDTQYF. DNA of the CDR3: TGTGCCAGTAGTATTCCCCCGACTAGCGGGAGGACAGATACGCAGTATTTT. Together with reference TRBV19 and TRBJ2-3, the CDR3 gives the full variable domain: DGGITQSPKYLFRKEGQNVTLSCEQNLNHDAMYWYRQDPGQGLRLIYYSQIVNDFQKGDIAEGYSVSREKKESFPLTVTSAQKNPTAFYLCASSIPPTSGRTDTQYFGPGTRLTVL.

V usage is TRBV14 and J usage is TRBJ2-1, with TRBD2 matching 14 bases. This CDR3 spans 17 amino acids. The germline V gene encodes CDR1 SGHDN and CDR2 FVKESK. J was trimmed by 1 base and V by 4 bases; bases with no gene match: 3. CDR3 amino acids: CASSPWTSGRSYNEQFF. CDR3 nucleotide sequence: TGTGCCAGCAGCCCCTGGACTAGCGGGAGGTCCTACAATGAGCAGTTCTTC. The entire variable domain, with the rest obtained from reference TRBV14 and TRBJ2-1, is as follows: EAGVTQFPSHSVIEKGQTVTLRCDPISGHDNLYWYRRVMGKEIKFLLHFVKESKQDESGMPNNRFLAERTGGTYSTLKVQPAELEDSGVYFCASSPWTSGRSYNEQFFGPGTRLTVL.

This chain connects TRBV5-4 to TRBJ2-3; TRBD1 might be the D (6 bases). The germline V gene has CDR1 SGHNT and CDR2 YYREEE (reference sequence). CDR3 size: 14 residues. V was trimmed by 4 bases and J by 2 bases, leaving 11 bases between them. The chain's CDR3 is CASSPRTDTDTQYF. Here the CDR3 DNA reads TGTGCCAGCAGCCCTCGGACAGACACAGATACGCAGTATTTT.

This clonotype has only a few counts. The chain carries TRBV11-2 and TRBJ2-1; D call uncertain. Germline CDR1 is SGHAT and CDR2 is FQNNGV. CDR3 length equals 14 residues. The V and J ends lost 1 base and 5 bases respectively, with 9 bases between them. The CDR3 loop is CASSLGLADNEQFF. DNA of the CDR3: TGTGCCAGCAGCTTAGGACTCGCGGACAATGAGCAGTTCTTC.

On this clonotype itself: A junction boundary mismatches the germline segment, possibly from a read error. The chain uses TRBV19 and TRBJ2-6; D is perhaps TRBD1 (5 bases). The germline V gene has CDR1 LNHDA and CDR2 SQIVND (reference sequence). The CDR3 runs 15 residues. DNA of the CDR3: TGTGCCAGTAGCATTAGAGCCTCTGGGGCCAACGTCCTGACCTTC. Translating gives CASSIRASGANVLTF.

V is TRBV5-5 and J is TRBJ2-3; unclear D gene. V gave up 1 base and J gave up 2 bases, with 5 bases separating them. Germline-derived CDR1 and CDR2 are SGHKS and YYEKEE (reference sequence). The CDR3 has 13 amino acids. The CDR3 sequence is CASSLMYTDTQYF. CDR3 DNA sequence: TGTGCCAGCAGCTTGATGTACACAGATACGCAGTATTTT.

The chain recombines TRBV5-1 with TRBJ2-3; TRBD1 might be the D (5 bases). V lost 0 bases, J lost 4 bases, and 6 bases lay in between. Germline CDR1 SGHRS, CDR2 YFSETQ. The CDR3 totals 13 residues. CDR3 nucleotides: TGCGCCAGCAGCTTGGGGACATCAGATACGCAGTATTTT. It codes for CASSLGTSDTQYF.

The chain joins TRBV29-1 to TRBJ1-5; D gene uncertain. Germline V CDR1 and CDR2: SQVTM, ANQGSEA. This CDR3 region has 12 residues. The CDR3 region is CNRRRSNQPQHF. The CDR3 region has the DNA TGCAACCGACGGCGGAGCAATCAGCCCCAGCATTTT.

The chain combines TRBV6-5 with TRBJ1-1; D is undetermined. V was clipped by 5 bases and J by 4 bases, with 17 bases between them. The germline gives CDR1 MNHEY, CDR2 SVGAGI. This CDR3 contains 15 residues. CDR3 DNA: TGTGCCAGCAGTAGGACCCTCTCGGGTAGCACTGAAGCTTTCTTT. Protein product: CASSRTLSGSTEAFF.

The rearrangement uses TRBV28 and TRBJ2-7; 11 nucleotides align to TRBD2. Germline CDR1 reads MDHEN; CDR2 reads SYDVKM. V shed 10 bases and J 2 bases; nucleotides not matched to a gene: 10. The CDR3 covers 15 residues. The CDR3 DNA sequence: TGTGCCATTAACCTTGGGACTAGCGGCACCTACGAGCAGTACTTC. It translates to CAINLGTSGTYEQYF.

This clonotype has a handful of counts. V gene TRBV29-1 combines with J gene TRBJ2-5; D gene unclear. The CDR3 loop spans 14 amino acids. The germline V and J ends were trimmed by 4 bases and 1 base, with 13 bases remaining between them. The germline CDR1 and CDR2 sequences are SQVTM and ANQGSEA. The CDR3 coding sequence is TGCAGCGTTGCCTGGATAGCTACCCAAGAGACCCAGTACTTC. It specifies CSVAWIATQETQYF.

The genes are TRBV29-1 and TRBJ2-1; TRBD2 is a possible D gene (6 bases). The germline CDR1 and CDR2 sequences are SQVTM and ANQGSEA. V lost 4 bases to trimming and J lost 4 bases, with 14 bases between them. The CDR3 runs to 14 residues. In nucleotides, the CDR3 is TGCAGCGTTGGCCGGGGAGGTTTATACAATGAGCAGTTCTTC. Its protein product is CSVGRGGLYNEQFF.

V gene TRBV29-1 combines with J gene TRBJ1-1; 7 nucleotides match TRBD1. This CDR3 is 15 amino acids long. The J segment lost 1 base and the V segment lost 4 bases, leaving 9 bases of the junction unmatched. Germline CDR1 reads SQVTM; CDR2 reads ANQGSEA. The CDR3 nucleotides read TGCAGCGTTGGGGGAACAGGGGTGAGGAACACTGAAGCTTTCTTT. The encoded protein is CSVGGTGVRNTEAFF. Looking up the rest from reference TRBV29-1 and TRBJ1-1 gives the full variable domain: SAVISQKPSRDICQRGTSLTIQCQVDSQVTMMFWYRQQPGQSLTLIATANQGSEATYESGFVIDKFPISRPNLTFSTLTVSNMSPEDSSIYLCSVGGTGVRNTEAFFGQGTRLTVV.

The chain combines TRBV29-1 with TRBJ2-1; 8 bases agree with TRBD1. CDR3 length: 15 residues. Trimming cost V 0 bases and J 7 bases; bases outside gene matches: 8. Germline loops: CDR1 SQVTM, CDR2 ANQGSEA. The CDR3 reads CSVEDGGQGANEQFF. CDR3 DNA: TGCAGCGTTGAAGATGGCGGACAGGGAGCGAATGAGCAGTTCTTC.

This clonotype was detected only a few times. The chain recombines TRBV19 with TRBJ2-1; D not resolved. Germline loops: CDR1 LNHDA, CDR2 SQIVND (reference sequence). This CDR3 contains 16 residues. Trimming cost V 3 bases and J 2 bases, with 14 bases left between them. The chain's CDR3 is CASSMSLGLPYNEQFF. DNA for the CDR3: TGTGCCAGTAGTATGTCCCTAGGCTTACCCTACAATGAGCAGTTCTTC.

This chain joins TRBV6-5 and TRBJ2-7; 10 nucleotides align to TRBD2. Trimming cost V 7 bases and J 0 bases; bases outside gene matches: 3. In germline, CDR1 is MNHEY, CDR2 SVGAGI. This CDR3 comprises 14 residues. In DNA form, the CDR3 reads TGTGCCAGCACCCCTAGCGGGAGCTCCTACGAGCAGTACTTC. Residues: CASTPSGSSYEQYF.

This clonotype showed up just a few times. The V call is TRBV27, the J call TRBJ1-1; unclear D gene. Trimming shortened V by 9 bases and J by 3 bases, and 20 bases separated the two germline ends. The CDR3 extends over 15 amino acids. Germline V gene data show CDR1 as MNHEY and CDR2 as SMNVEV (reference sequence). CDR3 region: CASLPRLGSDTEAFF. The CDR3 DNA is TGTGCCAGTCTACCCCGCCTGGGCTCGGACACTGAAGCTTTCTTT.